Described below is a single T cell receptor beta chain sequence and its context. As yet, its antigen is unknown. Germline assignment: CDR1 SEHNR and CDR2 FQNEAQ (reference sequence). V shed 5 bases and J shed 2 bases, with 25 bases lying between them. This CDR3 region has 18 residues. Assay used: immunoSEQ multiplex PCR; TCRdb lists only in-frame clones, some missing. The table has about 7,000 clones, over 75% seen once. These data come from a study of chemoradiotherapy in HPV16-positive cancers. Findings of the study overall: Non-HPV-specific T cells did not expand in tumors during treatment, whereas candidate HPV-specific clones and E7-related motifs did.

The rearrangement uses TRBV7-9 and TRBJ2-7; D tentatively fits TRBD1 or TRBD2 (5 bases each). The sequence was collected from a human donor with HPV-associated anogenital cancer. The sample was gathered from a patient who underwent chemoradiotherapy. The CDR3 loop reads CASSPTVPRDGDTYEQYF. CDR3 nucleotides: TGTGCCAGCAGCCCCACGGTCCCCCGGGACGGAGACACCTACGAGCAGTACTTC.